This record looks at one T cell receptor beta chain sequence and its context. In its sample, this clone was seen a few times. There is no known antigen for this receptor. Base qualities are not recorded, but no much larger clone differs from it by a single base. The library came from the immunoSEQ multiplex PCR assay. The multiplex PCR relied on a mix of 60 forward primers for TCR Vbeta segments and 13 reverse primers for TCR Jbeta segments. The CDR3 region of rearranged TCR beta genes was amplified from genomic DNA by a multiplex PCR assay. The amplified TCR beta libraries were sequenced on the Illumina HiSeq System as 87-base-pair reads. The authors processed their data as follows. Across the roughly 640 repertoires, a later analysis counted about 81 million unique TCR beta chains, around 11 million of which were shared by at least two donors. To remove PCR and sequencing errors, raw reads were error-corrected and collapsed into unique sequences using a nearest-neighbor algorithm that merged closely related sequences. To assign V, D and J gene segments, CDR3 sequences were aligned to IMGT reference sequences. For a sequence to be retained, a match of at least six nucleotides was required to both a V gene segment and a J gene segment. A rearrangement counted as productive if the CDR3 had no stop codons and remained in frame with V and J, and every other rearrangement counted as non-productive. Following IMGT convention, CDR3 was defined as the stretch from the second conserved V-encoded cysteine up to the conserved J-encoded phenylalanine. Sequences without an unambiguous match to a single V gene segment were excluded from the earlier analysis of about 630 of the donors. In an earlier analysis of 587 of the donors, V segments were called functional above 56.7% productive rearrangements and were called segregating when the between-donor standard deviation exceeded 5%. A statistical classification framework was built to diagnose cytomegalovirus status from the catalog of TCR beta chain sequences. V and J gene assignment, in a later analysis, came from comparing TCR nucleotide sequences with IMGT/GENE-DB human TR gene sequences. In a later analysis, CDR3 sequences and most-parsimonious VDJ recombination scenarios were assigned using the TCRdist pipeline. In a later analysis, each TCR beta chain was defined by its CDR3 amino acid sequence together with its V-gene family, and reads without a unique V-gene family were excluded. As a way to deal with suspected cross-contamination and a sequencing artifact, a later analysis dropped more than 500 nucleotide sequences that were highly shared and had low generation probability. In a later analysis, a clonal expansion index was calculated for each public chain from normalized within-repertoire ranks of inferred template counts. A later analysis computed generation probabilities with a VDJ recombination model fitted to out-of-frame rearrangements, and checked the results against IGoR. In a later analysis, hypergeometric tests were used to score TCR-TCR, TCR-HLA and TCR-CMV co-occurrence, with a repertoire-size bias correction applied to TCR pairs. A later analysis estimated false discovery rates by permuting HLA or CMV assignments 20 times. In a later analysis, co-occurring TCRs were grouped with DBSCAN, and TCRdist sequence similarity was added when clustering was performed within HLA-allele-positive subsets. For co-occurrence clustering, repertoires with fewer than 30,000 or more than 120,000 public chains were excluded, along with five repertoires with anomalous nucleotide sharing. In its TCRdb copy, this immuneACCESS table keeps in-frame sequences only and misses some clones. Where compared with another copy, unresolved V genes explain less than half of these, and the others have no known cause. Clonal size and the V and J genes are those of that table, whereas D and trimming came from the DNA. A total of 120,000 or so clones appear in this sample, 65% to 85% of them only once. The ten largest account for less than 3.5% of the sample.

This sample is drawn from a study of cytomegalovirus exposure and HLA in healthy donors (dated by TCRdb to about 2017). About the investigation overall: According to an earlier analysis of around 600 of the donors, some 180 million T cells yielded 117 million unique TCR beta sequences and around 280 Gb of sequence data. An early release that covered more than 550 HLA-typed donors contained approximately 320 gigabases of sequencing data and tens of millions of unique TCR sequences. Among the roughly 400 genotyped donors, around 79% belonged to the genetic ancestry cluster associated with self-reported Caucasian donors. The study aimed to test whether signatures of past pathogen exposure could be identified by cataloging public T cell receptors. The study profiled the T cell repertoires of 550 to 700 subjects by immunosequencing and related them to cytomegalovirus serostatus. A separate validation cohort of roughly 110 different subjects was used in addition to the roughly 670-subject first cohort. To predict cytomegalovirus infection status, the study combined high-throughput TCR immunosequencing, statistical association of individual TCRs with disease status, and machine learning. A later analysis re-examined previously published TCR beta repertoires from over 500 donors and added high-resolution HLA genotyping to investigate patterns of TCR occurrence. In the later analysis, no new phenotypic data were used to find candidate immune exposures; instead, reliance was placed on TCR beta sequences and their occurrence across donors. To decide whether each TCR beta V gene segment behaved as functional or pseudogenic, an earlier analysis of fewer than 750 of the donors relied on high-throughput TCR beta sequencing. Donor age, sex, ethnicity and CMV serostatus were compiled together with the repertoire data. Genome-wide SNP genotypes for about 65% of the 666 donors were used in a later genetic analysis, which treated that subset as a discovery cohort. Every repertoire in the discovery cohort had been generated on one and the same sequencing platform. HLA typing included class I and class II loci at four-digit resolution. Typing coverage differed by locus: A, B, C, DRB1 and DQB1 were typed in roughly 620-630 donors, DQA1 in roughly 510, DPA1 in over 600, and DPB1 in just under 490. About 5 DR-DQ haplotypes were handled as single units for association and clustering, since linkage in the cohort was strong. Among around 400 genotyped donors of the cohort, an average of around 250,000 unique TCR beta nucleotide sequences was sequenced per donor, of which approximately 19% were non-productive.

What the research found in general, with its limitations: A further reported finding was that TCR beta sequences accurately predicted the HLA-A and HLA-B alleles for most subjects in the first cohort. In a later analysis, several top co-occurrence clusters were reported to appear linked to parvovirus B19, influenza, CMV and Epstein-Barr virus. The 87-base-pair reads could not distinguish some IMGT-functional V segments, including TRBV6-2 and TRBV6-3, so those segments were excluded. In a later analysis, HLA-associated TCR beta chains were found to be more clonally expanded and to have lower generation probabilities than equally common non-associated chains. In an earlier analysis of about 550 of the donors, most TCR beta V segments were observed in productive rearrangements about 87% or about 30% of the time, broadly matching IMGT annotations. In a later analysis, some 18,000 TCR beta sequences were associated with specific HLA alleles at a false discovery rate of 0.05. Because counts were too low, 15 or so rarely observed V segments, including chromosome 9 orphons, were excluded from the earlier analysis of around 640 of the donors. A group of highly shared sequence variants was considered likely to be a technical artifact of the sequencing pipeline. In vitro tests confirmed that a few of the cytomegalovirus-associated TCR beta chains recognize cytomegalovirus antigens. Assigning TCR associations to individual alleles was difficult when HLA alleles, especially DR and DQ, strongly co-occurred. It was suggested by the authors that the approach could potentially be generalized to other disease states and immunological phenotypes. The study listed 150 to 200 TCR beta chains as associated with cytomegalovirus. According to a later analysis, TCR association rates differed among HLA loci, with DRB1 alleles showing the most associated TCRs and HLA-C alleles showing the fewest. This cohort had only TCR beta chains sequenced, and the lack of alpha or paired-chain data limited which features could be detected. In a later genetic analysis, a missense DCLRE1C variant was associated with V-gene and J-gene trimming of TCR beta chains, and the association was replicated in an independent cohort. While some public TCRs were present in many individuals, most TCR sequences turned up only very rarely across donors. Correlated functional status among segregating V segments might be attributable to linkage disequilibrium, but an unknown experimental factor could not be ruled out. HLA typing was unavailable for some donors at each locus, so association tests used only the typed subset. A later analysis found that most CMV-associated TCR beta chains appeared HLA-restricted, with HLA associations seemingly driven largely by CMV exposure. CMV serostatus was the only immune exposure information available for the cohort. Compared with the approximately 670-donor mean, donors in an Asian-associated ancestry cluster had fewer N-insertions in productive TCRs, according to a later genetic analysis. Cytomegalovirus status was reported to be diagnosed by the classifier with high specificity and sensitivity in both the original and validation cohorts. Presence/absence analyses assumed roughly uniform sequencing depth across donors, an assumption that may not hold.

The CDR3 sequence holds 15 residues, the cysteine and phenylalanine included. Solely the CDR3 DNA is kept, with 45 bases framed from the first base. Trimming accounts for 6 bases at V and 0 bases at J, while the number of junction bases matched to no gene is 6. CDR1 MDHEN and CDR2 SYDVKM were looked up in the germline V gene. The cohort consisted of 600 to 750 healthy bone marrow donors. At the time of sampling, every cohort member was nominally healthy, though immune exposures that went unrecorded were likely present. The donor was CMV seropositive and was included in the group of 289 seropositive cohort members. A peripheral blood sample was collected from each donor, and TCR beta sequencing was performed on peripheral blood mononuclear cells. The Qiagen DNeasy Blood Extraction Kit was used to extract genomic DNA from the blood cell samples.

Sequences were obtained from PBMCs. The receptor's source is a woman aged 40 to 50 in good health and CMV-seropositive. The rearrangement joined TRBV28 to TRBJ1-1; TRBD1 fits 8 bases in the junction. The CDR3 has the sequence CASSGAGGMNTEAFF. In nucleotides, the sequence is TGTGCCAGCAGCGGTGCAGGGGGCATGAACACTGAAGCTTTCTTT.